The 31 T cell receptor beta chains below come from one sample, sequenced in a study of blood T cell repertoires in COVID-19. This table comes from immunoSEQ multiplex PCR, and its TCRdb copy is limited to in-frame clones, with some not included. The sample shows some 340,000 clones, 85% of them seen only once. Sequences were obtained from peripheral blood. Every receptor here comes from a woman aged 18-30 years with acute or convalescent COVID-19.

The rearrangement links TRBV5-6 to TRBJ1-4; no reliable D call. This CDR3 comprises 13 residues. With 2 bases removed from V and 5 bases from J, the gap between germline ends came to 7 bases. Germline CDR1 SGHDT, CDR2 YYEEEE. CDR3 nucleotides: TGTGCCAGCAGCTTATCAGAAAATGAAAAACTGTTTTTT. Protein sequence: CASSLSENEKLFF.

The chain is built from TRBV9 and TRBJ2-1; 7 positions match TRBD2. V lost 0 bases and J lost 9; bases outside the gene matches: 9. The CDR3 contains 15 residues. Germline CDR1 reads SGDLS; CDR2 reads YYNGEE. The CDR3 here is CASSVGSGGWPEQFF. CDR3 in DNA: TGTGCCAGCAGCGTAGGATCGGGAGGTTGGCCTGAGCAGTTCTTC.

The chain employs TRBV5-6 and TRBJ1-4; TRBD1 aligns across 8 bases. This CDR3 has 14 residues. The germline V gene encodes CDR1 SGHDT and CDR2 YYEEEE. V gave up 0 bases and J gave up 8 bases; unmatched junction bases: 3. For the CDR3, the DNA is TGTGCCAGCAGCTTGGCCAGGGACAGGGAAAAACTGTTTTTT. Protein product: CASSLARDREKLFF.

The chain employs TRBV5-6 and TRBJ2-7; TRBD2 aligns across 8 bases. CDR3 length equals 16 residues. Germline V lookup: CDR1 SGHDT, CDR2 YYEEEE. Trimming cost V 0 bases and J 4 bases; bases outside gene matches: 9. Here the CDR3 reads CASSLVSQRGRYEQYF. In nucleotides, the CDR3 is TGTGCCAGCAGCTTGGTTAGCCAGCGGGGGAGATACGAGCAGTACTTC.

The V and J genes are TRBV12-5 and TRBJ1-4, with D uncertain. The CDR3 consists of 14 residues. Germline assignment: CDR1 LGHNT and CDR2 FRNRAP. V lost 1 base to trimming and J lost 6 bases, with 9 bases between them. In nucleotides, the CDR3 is TGTGCTAGTGGTTTGGGCGGGGTGGATGAAAAACTGTTTTTT. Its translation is CASGLGGVDEKLFF.

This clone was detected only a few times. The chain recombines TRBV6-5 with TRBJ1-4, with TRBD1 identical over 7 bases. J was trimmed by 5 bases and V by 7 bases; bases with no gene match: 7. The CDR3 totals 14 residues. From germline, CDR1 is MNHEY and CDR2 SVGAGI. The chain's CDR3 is CASKGGGENEKLFF. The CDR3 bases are TGTGCCAGCAAAGGAGGGGGCGAAAATGAAAAACTGTTTTTT.

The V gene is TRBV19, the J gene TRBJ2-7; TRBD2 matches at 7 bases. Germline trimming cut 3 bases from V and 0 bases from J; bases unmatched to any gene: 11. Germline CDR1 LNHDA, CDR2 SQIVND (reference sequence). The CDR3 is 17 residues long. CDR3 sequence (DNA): TGTGCCAGTAGTATTCCCTCGACTAGCAGGAGCTCCTACGAGCAGTACTTC. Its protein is CASSIPSTSRSSYEQYF.

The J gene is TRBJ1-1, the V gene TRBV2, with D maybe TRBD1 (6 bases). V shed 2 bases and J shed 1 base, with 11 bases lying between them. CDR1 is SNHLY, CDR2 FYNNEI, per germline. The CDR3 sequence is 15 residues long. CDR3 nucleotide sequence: TGTGCCAGCAGTGAACCCCGGACAGCGAACACTGAAGCTTTCTTT. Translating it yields CASSEPRTANTEAFF.

CDR3 DNA: TGTGCCAGCAGCACGCCGACATCAGGCCCCTATGGCTACACCTTC. Translating it yields CASSTPTSGPYGYTF. The V call is TRBV5-4, the J call TRBJ1-2; D gene uncertain. Germline CDR1 is SGHNT and CDR2 is YYREEE (reference sequence). This CDR3 contains 15 residues. Trimming removed 4 bases at V and 4 bases at J, with 17 bases between.

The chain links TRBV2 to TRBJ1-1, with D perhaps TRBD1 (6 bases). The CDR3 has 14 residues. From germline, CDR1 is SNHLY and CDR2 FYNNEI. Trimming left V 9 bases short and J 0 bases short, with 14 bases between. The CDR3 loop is CARSTGFMNTEAFF. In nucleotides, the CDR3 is TGTGCCAGAAGTACAGGGTTCATGAACACTGAAGCTTTCTTT.

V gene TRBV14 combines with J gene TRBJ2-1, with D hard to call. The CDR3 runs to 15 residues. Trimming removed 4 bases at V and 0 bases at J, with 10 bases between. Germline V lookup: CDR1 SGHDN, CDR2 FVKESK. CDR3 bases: TGTGCCAGCAGCCGAGGAAAGTTCTCCTACAATGAGCAGTTCTTC. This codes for CASSRGKFSYNEQFF.

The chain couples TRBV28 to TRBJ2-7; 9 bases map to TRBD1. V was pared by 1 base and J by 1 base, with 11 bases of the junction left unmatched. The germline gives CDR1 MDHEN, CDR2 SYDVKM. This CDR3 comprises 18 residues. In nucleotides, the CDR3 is TGTGCCAGCAGTTTATACAGTTGGGGACAGGGAAGATCCTACGAGCAGTACTTC. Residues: CASSLYSWGQGRSYEQYF.

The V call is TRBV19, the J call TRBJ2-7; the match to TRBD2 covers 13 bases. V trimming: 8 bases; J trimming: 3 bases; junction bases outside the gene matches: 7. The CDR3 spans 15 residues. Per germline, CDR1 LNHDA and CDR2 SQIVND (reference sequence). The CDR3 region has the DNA TGTGCCAGTCGGACTAGCGGGAGTGGGTACTACGAGCAGTACTTC. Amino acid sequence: CASRTSGSGYYEQYF.

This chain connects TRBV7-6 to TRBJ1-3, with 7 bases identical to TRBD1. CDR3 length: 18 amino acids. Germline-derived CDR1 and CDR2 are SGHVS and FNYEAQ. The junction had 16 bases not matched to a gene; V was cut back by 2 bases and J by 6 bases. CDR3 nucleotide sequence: TGTGCCAGCAGCTTAACCCCCCCCGATACAGGGGTGGAAAACACCATATATTTT. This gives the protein CASSLTPPDTGVENTIYF.

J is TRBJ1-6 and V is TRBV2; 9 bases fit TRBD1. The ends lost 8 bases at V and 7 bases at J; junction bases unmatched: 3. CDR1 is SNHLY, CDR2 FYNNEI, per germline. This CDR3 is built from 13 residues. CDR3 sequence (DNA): TGTGCCAGCCGGGACAGGGCCAATTCACCCCTCCACTTT. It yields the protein CASRDRANSPLHF.

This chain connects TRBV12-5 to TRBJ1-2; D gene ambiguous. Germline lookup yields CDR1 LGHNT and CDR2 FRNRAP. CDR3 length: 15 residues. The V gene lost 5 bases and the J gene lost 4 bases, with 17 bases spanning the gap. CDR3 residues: CASGSPRDALYGYTF. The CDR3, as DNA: TGTGCTAGTGGTAGCCCGAGGGATGCACTCTATGGCTACACCTTC.

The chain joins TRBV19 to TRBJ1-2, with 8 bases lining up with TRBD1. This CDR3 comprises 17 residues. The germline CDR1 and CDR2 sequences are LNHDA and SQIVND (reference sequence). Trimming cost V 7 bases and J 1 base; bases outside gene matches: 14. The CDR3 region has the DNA TGTGCCAGTACTTGGACAGGGAGTCGCCAGGATAACTATGGCTACACCTTC. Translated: CASTWTGSRQDNYGYTF.

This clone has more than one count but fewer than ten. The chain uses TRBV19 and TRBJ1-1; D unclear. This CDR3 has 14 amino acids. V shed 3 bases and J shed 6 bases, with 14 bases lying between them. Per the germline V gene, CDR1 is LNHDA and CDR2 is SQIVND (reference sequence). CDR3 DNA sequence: TGTGCCAGTAGTATTAATCAAATGGCACCTGAAGCTTTCTTT. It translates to CASSINQMAPEAFF. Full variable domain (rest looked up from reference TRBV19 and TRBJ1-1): DGGITQSPKYLFRKEGQNVTLSCEQNLNHDAMYWYRQDPGQGLRLIYYSQIVNDFQKGDIAEGYSVSREKKESFPLTVTSAQKNPTAFYLCASSINQMAPEAFFGQGTRLTVV.

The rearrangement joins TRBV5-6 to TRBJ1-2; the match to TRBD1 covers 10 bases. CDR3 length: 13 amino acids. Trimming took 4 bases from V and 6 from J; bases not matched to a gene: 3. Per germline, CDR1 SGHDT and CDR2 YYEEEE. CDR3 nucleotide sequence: TGTGCCAGCAGCAGACAGGGGGCAGATGGCTACACCTTC. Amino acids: CASSRQGADGYTF.

CDR3 protein: CASSSIRGGRNQPQHF. CDR3 nucleotide sequence: TGTGCCAGCAGCTCCATCCGAGGGGGTCGCAATCAGCCCCAGCATTTT. The rearrangement links TRBV11-2 to TRBJ1-5; D might be TRBD1 (6 bases). V lost 4 bases, J lost 2 bases, and 15 bases lay in between. This CDR3 has 16 residues. The germline V gene has CDR1 SGHAT and CDR2 FQNNGV.

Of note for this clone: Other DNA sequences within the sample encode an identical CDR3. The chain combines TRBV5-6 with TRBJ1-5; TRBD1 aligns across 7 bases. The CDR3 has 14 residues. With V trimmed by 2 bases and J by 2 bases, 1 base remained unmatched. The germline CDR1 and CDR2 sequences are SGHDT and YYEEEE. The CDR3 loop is CASSFGQGNQPQHF. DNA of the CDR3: TGTGCCAGCAGCTTCGGACAGGGCAATCAGCCCCAGCATTTT.

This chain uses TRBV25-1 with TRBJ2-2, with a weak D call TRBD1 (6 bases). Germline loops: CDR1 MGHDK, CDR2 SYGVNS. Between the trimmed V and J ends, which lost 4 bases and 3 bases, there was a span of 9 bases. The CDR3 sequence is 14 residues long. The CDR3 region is CASSGTADTGELFF. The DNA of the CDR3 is TGTGCCAGCAGTGGGACAGCAGACACCGGGGAGCTGTTTTTT.

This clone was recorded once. The CDR3 reads CASSARGENTEAFF. For the CDR3, the DNA is TGTGCCAGCAGCGCCCGGGGGGAGAACACTGAAGCTTTCTTT. The chain uses TRBV11-3 and TRBJ1-1, with D tentatively TRBD1 (5 bases). CDR1 is SGHNT and CDR2 is YENEEA in the germline V gene. This CDR3 region has 14 residues. The V end lost 5 bases, the J end lost 1 base, and 11 bases lay between the germline ends.

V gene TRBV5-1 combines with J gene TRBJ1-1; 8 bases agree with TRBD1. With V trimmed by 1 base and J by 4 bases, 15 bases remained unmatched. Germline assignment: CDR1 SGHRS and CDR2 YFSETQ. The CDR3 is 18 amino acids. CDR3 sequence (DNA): TGCGCCAGCAGCTTGAACAGGGGGACCGGGTTAGGTGGCACTGAAGCTTTCTTT. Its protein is CASSLNRGTGLGGTEAFF.

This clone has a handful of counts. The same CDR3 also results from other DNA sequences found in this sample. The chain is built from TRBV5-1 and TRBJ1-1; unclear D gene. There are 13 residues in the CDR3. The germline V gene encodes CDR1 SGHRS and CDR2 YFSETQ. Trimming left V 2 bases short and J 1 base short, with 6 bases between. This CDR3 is CASSFEGNTEAFF. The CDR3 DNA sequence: TGCGCCAGCAGCTTCGAGGGGAACACTGAAGCTTTCTTT.

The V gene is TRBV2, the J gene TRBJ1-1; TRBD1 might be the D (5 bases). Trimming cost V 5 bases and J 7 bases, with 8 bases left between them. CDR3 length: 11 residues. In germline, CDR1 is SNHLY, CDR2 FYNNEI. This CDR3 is CASSIQVEAFF. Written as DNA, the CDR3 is TGTGCCAGCAGTATACAGGTTGAAGCTTTCTTT.

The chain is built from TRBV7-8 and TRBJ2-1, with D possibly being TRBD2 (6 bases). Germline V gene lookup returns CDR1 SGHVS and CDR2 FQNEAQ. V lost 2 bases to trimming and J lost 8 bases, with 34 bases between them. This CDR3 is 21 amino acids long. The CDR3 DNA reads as TGTGCCAGCAGCTTAAGATCGTTTACGGACTACGCAAGAGAGGCGGCCTATGAGCAGTTCTTC. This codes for CASSLRSFTDYAREAAYEQFF.

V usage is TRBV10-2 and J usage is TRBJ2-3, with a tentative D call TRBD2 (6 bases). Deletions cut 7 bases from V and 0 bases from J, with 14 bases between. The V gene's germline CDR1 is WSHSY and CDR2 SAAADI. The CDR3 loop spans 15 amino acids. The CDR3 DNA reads TGCGCCAGCACCGAGGGCGGGACTAGCACAGATACGCAGTATTTT. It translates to CASTEGGTSTDTQYF.

The CDR3 region has the DNA TGTGCCAGCAGCCCCGGGACAGGGAATATTTATGGCTACACCTTC. Translating it yields CASSPGTGNIYGYTF. The genes are TRBV9 and TRBJ1-2; 9 nucleotides match TRBD1. CDR1 and CDR2 from the germline V gene are SGDLS and YYNGEE. The length of the CDR3 is 15 residues. V lost 4 bases, J lost 5 bases, and 9 bases stayed unmatched.

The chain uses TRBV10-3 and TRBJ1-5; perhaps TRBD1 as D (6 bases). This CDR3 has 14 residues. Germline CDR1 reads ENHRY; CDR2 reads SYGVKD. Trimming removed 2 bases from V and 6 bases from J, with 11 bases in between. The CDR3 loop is CAISEAGVSQPQHF. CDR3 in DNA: TGTGCCATCAGTGAGGCAGGGGTTAGTCAGCCCCAGCATTTT.

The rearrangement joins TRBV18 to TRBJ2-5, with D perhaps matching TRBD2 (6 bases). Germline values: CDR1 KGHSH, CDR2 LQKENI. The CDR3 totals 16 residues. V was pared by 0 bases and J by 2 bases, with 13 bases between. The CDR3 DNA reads TGTGCCAGCTCACCACCTTGGGGTAGCGGTCAAGAGACCCAGTACTTC. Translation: CASSPPWGSGQETQYF.